A selection of T cell receptor beta chains follows, all from one sample in a study of glioma-infiltrating T cells after dendritic cell vaccination. The data were produced by immunoSEQ multiplex PCR, yet TCRdb's version contains in-frame clones alone and is incomplete. The sample has roughly 60,000 clones, approximately 86% seen once. Sequences were derived from blood, sampled after dendritic cell vaccination. The receptors stem from a human donor with glioblastoma. The CDR3 runs from the conserved cysteine through the conserved F or W. The order of the fields is CDR3 protein, J gene, V gene.

CASSLGLEASNEQFF	TRBJ2-1	TRBV4-3
CASSLADTLSGNTIYF	TRBJ1-3	TRBV7-2
CASRGLGREQYF	TRBJ2-7	TRBV6-5
CASSPTGGRKTQYF	TRBJ2-5	TRBV5-1
CASSLDFTGELFF	TRBJ2-2	TRBV5-1
CASSPRLGTGDQETQYF	TRBJ2-5	TRBV9
CASSPRPGNYGYTF	TRBJ1-2	TRBV7-9
CASSPLLGQGNSAQFF	TRBJ2-1	TRBV18
CASSVGDSTYNEQFF	TRBJ2-1	TRBV9
CASTHGGGAGDTQYF	TRBJ2-3	TRBV5-8
CASSSGTGSNQPQHF	TRBJ1-5	TRBV6-1
CASSDGADNQPQHF	TRBJ1-5	TRBV10-2
CASSTRDRTSGNTIYF	TRBJ1-3	TRBV5-6
CASSEASSEYYEQYF	TRBJ2-7	TRBV6-1
CASSSGTSGGEETQYF	TRBJ2-5	TRBV5-1
CASSGEGTPNIQYF	TRBJ2-4	TRBV6-5
CAWSLRPFLAGGPEETQYF	TRBJ2-5	TRBV30
CASSPAGTKNEQFF	TRBJ2-1	TRBV11-2
CASSPLLAGGLDTQYF	TRBJ2-3	TRBV2
CASSRDYDEQYF	TRBJ2-7	TRBV5-4
CASSQGIGNNEQFF	TRBJ2-1	TRBV27
CASNRGADTQYF	TRBJ2-3	TRBV2
CAISESGQNTGELFF	TRBJ2-2	TRBV10-3
CASSFHLAVLSYEQYF	NA	TRBV28
CASSIAPGQGAQKNTEAFF	TRBJ1-1	TRBV19
CATTSVAEQETQYF	TRBJ2-5	TRBV10-3
CASSSRLAGGSDTQYF	TRBJ2-3	TRBV7-2
CASKTSGVNQPQHF	TRBJ1-5	TRBV27
CASSARLARGVVAGELFF	TRBJ2-2	TRBV9
CASWTGGPSSYEQYF	TRBJ2-7	TRBV6-1
CASSHTGTSGRAGTDTQYF	TRBJ2-3	TRBV11-2
CAWRTSGGLSYNEQFF	TRBJ2-1	TRBV30
CAWSLPGSSWGSPLHF	TRBJ1-6	TRBV30
CASSLGRQGPTEAFF	TRBJ1-1	TRBV7-2
CSVIGPRISVGYTF	TRBJ1-2	TRBV29-1
CASSENSRRGYF	TRBJ2-7	TRBV2
CSVAIQGARRDTQYF	TRBJ2-3	TRBV29-1
CASSPAGEGYYGYTF	TRBJ1-2	TRBV28
CASSVGSLALTDTQYF	TRBJ2-3	TRBV9
CASSLGAAGQGHEQYF	TRBJ2-7	TRBV11-3
CASRDSGNTGELFF	TRBJ2-2	TRBV5-1
CASSLERGNYGYTF	TRBJ1-2	TRBV11-2
CASSQDLGFRAGDGYTF	TRBJ1-2	TRBV4-3
CASSTPQGYTEAFF	TRBJ1-1	TRBV25-1
CASRPTGLISGTEAFF	TRBJ1-1	TRBV11-2
CASSTTGSSYEQYF	TRBJ2-7	TRBV19
CASSPRDRGGGYTF	TRBJ1-2	TRBV6-6
CASSQGSSGSDEQYF	TRBJ2-7	TRBV4-3
CASSTEGLAGGGTGELFF	TRBJ2-2	TRBV19
CASSFGGGNEQFF	TRBJ2-1	TRBV7-2
CASSKGLNGGQPQHF	TRBJ1-5	TRBV2
CASSPLAVSGSFMNTEAFF	TRBJ1-1	TRBV10-2
CAMGTVQETQYF	TRBJ2-5	TRBV10-3
CASSTDRKRTQYF	TRBJ2-5	TRBV7-2
CASSVGTDAGYTF	TRBJ1-2	TRBV7-9